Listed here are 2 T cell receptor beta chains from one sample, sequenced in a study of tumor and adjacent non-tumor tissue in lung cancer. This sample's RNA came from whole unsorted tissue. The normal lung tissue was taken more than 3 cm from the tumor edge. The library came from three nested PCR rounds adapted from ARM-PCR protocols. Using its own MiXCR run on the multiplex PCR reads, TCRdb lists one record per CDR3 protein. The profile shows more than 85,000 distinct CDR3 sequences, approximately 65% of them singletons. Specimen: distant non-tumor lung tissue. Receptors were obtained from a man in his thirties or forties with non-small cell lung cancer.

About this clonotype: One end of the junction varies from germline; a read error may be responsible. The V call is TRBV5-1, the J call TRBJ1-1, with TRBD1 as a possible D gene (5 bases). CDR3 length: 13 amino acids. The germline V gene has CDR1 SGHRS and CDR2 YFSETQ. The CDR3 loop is CASSLVRGTEAFF. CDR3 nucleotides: TGCGCCAGCAGCTTGGTTAGGGGCACTGAGGCTTTCTTT.

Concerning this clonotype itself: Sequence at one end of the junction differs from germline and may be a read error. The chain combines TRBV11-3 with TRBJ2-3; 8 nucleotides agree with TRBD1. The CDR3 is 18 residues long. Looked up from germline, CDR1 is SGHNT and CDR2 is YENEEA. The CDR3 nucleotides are TGTGCCAGCAGCCCCGGGACAGGCCAGGGCGGGAATCCAGATGCGCAGTATTTT. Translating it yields CASSPGTGQGGNPDAQYF.